What follows describes a single T cell receptor (beta chain). Its antigen is not identified. The data derive from a study of shared clonotypes between healthy human individuals. Study in general: Researchers assigned three CD4 naive, three CD4 memory, two CD8 naive and one CD8 memory plate to each donor.

The germline CDR1 and CDR2 sequences are SQVTM and ANQGSEA. The V end lost 7 bases, the J end lost 1 base, and 8 bases lay between the germline ends. CDR3 length: 11 residues. Sequenced by immunoSEQ multiplex PCR; TCRdb stores in-frame clones only, minus some. The data contain approximately 1,000,000 clones, about 80% of them singletons. General observations from the study: Among the subsets, naive ones generally showed larger estimated richness than memory ones.

The sequenced material came from memory CD4+ T cells from PBMCs. Described subset: CD45RA-negative fraction. This TCR was sampled from a man aged 18 to 30 in good health. Some clones in this sample may be carry-over from other donors' samples. The chain employs TRBV29-1 and TRBJ2-7; no clear D. CDR3 amino acids: CSARVSYEQYF. The CDR3, as DNA: TGCAGCGCACGGGTGTCCTACGAGCAGTACTTC.